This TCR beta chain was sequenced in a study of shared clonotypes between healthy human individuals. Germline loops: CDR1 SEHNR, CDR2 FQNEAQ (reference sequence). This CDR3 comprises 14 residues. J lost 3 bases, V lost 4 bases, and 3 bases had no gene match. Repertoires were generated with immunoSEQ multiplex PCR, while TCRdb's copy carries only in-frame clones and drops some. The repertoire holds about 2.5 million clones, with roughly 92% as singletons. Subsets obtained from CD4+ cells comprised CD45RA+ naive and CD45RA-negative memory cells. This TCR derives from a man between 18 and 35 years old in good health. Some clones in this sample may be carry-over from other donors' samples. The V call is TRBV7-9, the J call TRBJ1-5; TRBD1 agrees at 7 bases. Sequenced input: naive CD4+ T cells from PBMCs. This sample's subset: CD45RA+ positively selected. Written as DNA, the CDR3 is TGTGCCAGCAGCTCGGACAGGTTCAATCAGCCCCAGCATTTT. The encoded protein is CASSSDRFNQPQHF.